This T cell receptor beta chain is drawn from a study of blood T cell repertoires in COVID-19. Whole-study context: In each case, the material was cDNA or gDNA derived from T cells, B-cell-depleted T cells, or PBMCs.

Using immunoSEQ multiplex PCR, the repertoire was profiled, and TCRdb retains in-frame clones only, with some absent. The profile shows over 250,000 clones, approximately 88% of them singletons. Unmatched junction bases numbered 12, after V lost 4 bases and J lost 4 bases. The CDR3 is made up of 16 amino acids. Germline V lookup: CDR1 MNHNS, CDR2 SASEGT. The source is a woman in her 30s who had recovered from COVID-19. Sequenced sample: PBMCs or T cells enriched from blood (not recorded which). The V and J genes are TRBV6-1 and TRBJ1-2; TRBD1 agrees at 7 bases. CDR3 nucleotides: TGTGCCAGCAGTGTAGGGGAACAGGGGCTCGCCTATGGCTACACCTTC. Its translation is CASSVGEQGLAYGYTF.